The 10 T cell receptor beta chains in this list originate from one sample, sequenced in a study of cytomegalovirus exposure and HLA in healthy donors (dated 2017 in TCRdb). Library prep was done by the immunoSEQ multiplex PCR assay. The multiplex PCR relied on a mix of 60 forward primers for TCR Vbeta segments and 13 reverse primers for TCR Jbeta segments. Held by TCRdb, this immuneACCESS table contains in-frame sequences only and omits some clones. Under half of the omission traces to an unresolved V gene where checked; the cause of the rest is unknown. Present in this sample are 140,000 to 150,000 clones, 9.7% of which were seen just once. The ten top clones hold 1.8% of the sample. Sequenced: PBMCs. The receptors shown here come from a man aged 50-59 years in good health and CMV-seronegative.

The chain has TRBV7-3 and TRBJ2-3; TRBD2 matches at 11 bases. Germline CDR1 and CDR2: SGHTA and FQGTGA. V shed 5 bases, J shed 5 bases, and the junction held 3 bases outside the gene matches. CDR3 length: 14 amino acids. The CDR3: CASSDSGGGDTQYF. The CDR3, as DNA: TGTGCCAGCAGCGATAGCGGGGGGGGAGATACGCAGTATTTT.

The CDR3 DNA sequence: TGTGCCAGCAGTTTGACTAGACCCACAGATACGCAGTATTTT. It is translated as CASSLTRPTDTQYF. The V call is TRBV27, the J call TRBJ2-3, with D possibly being TRBD2 (6 bases). This CDR3 is 14 amino acids long. V lost 3 bases and J 2 bases, leaving 9 bases between the germline ends. Germline V gene sequence: CDR1 MNHEY, CDR2 SMNVEV (reference sequence).

The chain carries TRBV10-3 and TRBJ2-1; possible D gene TRBD2, 5 bases. This CDR3 contains 15 residues. V lost 5 bases and J 0 bases, leaving 11 bases between the germline ends. The germline V gene has CDR1 ENHRY and CDR2 SYGVKD. CDR3 residues: CAISPGVSSYNEQFF. The CDR3 DNA follows: TGTGCCATCAGTCCCGGGGTCAGCTCCTACAATGAGCAGTTCTTC.

The chain uses TRBV5-1 and TRBJ2-2; 10 nucleotides align to TRBD2. After removal of 4 bases from V and 1 base from J, the junction contained 7 bases not matched to a gene. The germline V gene encodes CDR1 SGHRS and CDR2 YFSETQ. This CDR3 is built from 17 residues. This CDR3 reads CASSAGLAVKNTGELFF. DNA of the CDR3: TGCGCCAGCAGCGCCGGACTAGCGGTGAAGAACACCGGGGAGCTGTTTTTT.

This clone has only a few counts. The CDR3 region has the DNA TGCGCCAGCAGCTTCACAGGGACTACGAACACCGGGGAGCTGTTTTTT. This sequence encodes CASSFTGTTNTGELFF. V gene TRBV5-1 combines with J gene TRBJ2-2; TRBD2 is a possible D gene (7 bases). V was pared by 2 bases and J by 0 bases, with 11 bases between. The germline V gene has CDR1 SGHRS and CDR2 YFSETQ. This CDR3 has 16 residues.

Points on this clone: Other DNA variants within this sample encode the same CDR3. The chain carries TRBV6-1 and TRBJ2-5, with 9 bases that match TRBD2. The CDR3 is 16 residues long. V lost 4 bases and J lost 5; bases outside the gene matches: 11. Per the germline V gene, CDR1 is MNHNS and CDR2 is SASEGT. The CDR3 protein is CASSGEVLAGRETQYF. CDR3 DNA sequence: TGTGCCAGCAGTGGAGAGGTACTAGCGGGCAGGGAGACCCAGTACTTC.

The chain employs TRBV2 and TRBJ1-5; D unresolved. In germline, CDR1 is SNHLY, CDR2 FYNNEI. The CDR3 is 14 amino acids. V lost 2 bases to trimming and J lost 6 bases, with 11 bases between them. DNA for the CDR3: TGTGCCAGCAGTGAAACCGGGTTAACTCAGCCCCAGCATTTT. Amino acids: CASSETGLTQPQHF. Full variable domain (outside the CDR3, taken from reference TRBV2 and TRBJ1-5): EPEVTQTPSHQVTQMGQEVILRCVPISNHLYFYWYRQILGQKVEFLVSFYNNEISEKSEIFDDQFSVERPDGSNFTLKIRSTKLEDSAMYFCASSETGLTQPQHFGDGTRLSIL.

CDR3 coding DNA: TGTGCCAGCAGCTTCTTAGGGTCTAGCGGCCAAGAGACCCAGTACTTC. It codes for CASSFLGSSGQETQYF. This chain joins TRBV11-3 and TRBJ2-5; 7 nucleotides agree with TRBD2. V lost 3 bases and J lost 1; bases outside the gene matches: 8. There are 16 residues in the CDR3. Germline assignment: CDR1 SGHNT and CDR2 YENEEA.

The table lists this clone with a few counts. J is TRBJ2-2 and V is TRBV10-3; 8 bases fit TRBD1. CDR3 length: 16 amino acids. CDR1 and CDR2 (germline): ENHRY, SYGVKD. The junction had 8 bases not matched to a gene; V was cut back by 6 bases and J by 2 bases. The CDR3 spells CAISEGTGFNTGELFF. The CDR3 DNA is TGTGCCATCAGCGAAGGGACAGGTTTCAACACCGGGGAGCTGTTTTTT.

The rearrangement links TRBV25-1 to TRBJ1-6; TRBD1 is a possible D gene (5 bases). V dropped 6 bases and J dropped 1 base, with 13 bases sitting between them. Germline-derived CDR1 and CDR2 are MGHDK and SYGVNS. The CDR3 extends over 16 amino acids. In DNA, the CDR3 is TGTGCCAGCAGGGGGGGAGGGGTGTCCTATAATTCACCCCTCCACTTT. It encodes CASRGGGVSYNSPLHF. Supplemented by reference TRBV25-1 and TRBJ1-6, the full variable domain reads EADIYQTPRYLVIGTGKKITLECSQTMGHDKMYWYQQDPGMELHLIHYSYGVNSTEKGDLSSESTVSRIRTEHFPLTLESARPSHTSQYLCASRGGGVSYNSPLHFGNGTRLTVT.